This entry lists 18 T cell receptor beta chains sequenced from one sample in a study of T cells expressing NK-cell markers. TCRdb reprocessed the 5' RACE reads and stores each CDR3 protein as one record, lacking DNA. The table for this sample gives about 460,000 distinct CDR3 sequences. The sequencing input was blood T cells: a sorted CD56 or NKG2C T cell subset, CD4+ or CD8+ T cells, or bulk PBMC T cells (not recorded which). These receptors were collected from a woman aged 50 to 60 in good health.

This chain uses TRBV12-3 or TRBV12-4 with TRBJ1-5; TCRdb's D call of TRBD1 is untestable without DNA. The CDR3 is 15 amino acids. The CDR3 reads CASTTRGRKNQPQHF.

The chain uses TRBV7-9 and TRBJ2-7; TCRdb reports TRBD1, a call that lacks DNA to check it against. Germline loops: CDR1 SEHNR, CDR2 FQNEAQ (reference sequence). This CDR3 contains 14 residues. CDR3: CASSLVPDIVEQYF.

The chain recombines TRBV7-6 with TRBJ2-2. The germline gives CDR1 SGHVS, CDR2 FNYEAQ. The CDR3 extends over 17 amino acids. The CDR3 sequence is CASSLAQRAANTGELFF.

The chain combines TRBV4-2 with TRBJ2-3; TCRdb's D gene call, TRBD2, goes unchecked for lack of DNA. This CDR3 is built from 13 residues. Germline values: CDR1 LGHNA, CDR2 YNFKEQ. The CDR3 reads CASSQTTRDTQYF.

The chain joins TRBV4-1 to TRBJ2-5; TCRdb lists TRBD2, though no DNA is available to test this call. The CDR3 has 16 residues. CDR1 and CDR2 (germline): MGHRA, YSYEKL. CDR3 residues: CASSDLGLAGGETQYF.

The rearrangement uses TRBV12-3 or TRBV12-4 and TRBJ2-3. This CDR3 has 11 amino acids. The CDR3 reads CASSRRDTQYF.

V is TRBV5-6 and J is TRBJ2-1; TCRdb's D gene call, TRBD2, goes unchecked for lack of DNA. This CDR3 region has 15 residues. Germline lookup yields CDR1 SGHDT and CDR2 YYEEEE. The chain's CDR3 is CASSLAVAGPNEQFF. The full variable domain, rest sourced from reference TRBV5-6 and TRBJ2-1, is DAGVTQSPTHLIKTRGQQVTLRCSPKSGHDTVSWYQQALGQGPQFIFQYYEEEERQRGNFPDRFSGHQFPNYSSELNVNALLLGDSALYLCASSLAVAGPNEQFFGPGTRLTVL.

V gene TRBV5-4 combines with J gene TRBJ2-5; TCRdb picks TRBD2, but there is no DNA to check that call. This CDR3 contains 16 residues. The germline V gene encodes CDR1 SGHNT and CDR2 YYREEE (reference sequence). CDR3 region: CASSPGLAGSQETQYF.

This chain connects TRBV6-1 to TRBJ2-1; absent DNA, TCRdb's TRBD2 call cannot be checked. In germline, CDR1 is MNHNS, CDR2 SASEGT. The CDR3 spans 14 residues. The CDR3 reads CATCRGEGHNEQFF.

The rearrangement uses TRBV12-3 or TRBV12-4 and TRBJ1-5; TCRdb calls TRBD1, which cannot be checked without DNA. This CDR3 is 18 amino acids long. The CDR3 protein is CASSPGTGGWGADQPQHF.

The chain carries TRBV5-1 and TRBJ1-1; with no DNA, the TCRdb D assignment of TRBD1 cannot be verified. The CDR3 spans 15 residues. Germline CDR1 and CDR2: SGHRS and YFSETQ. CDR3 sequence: CASSSSQGAWTEAFF.

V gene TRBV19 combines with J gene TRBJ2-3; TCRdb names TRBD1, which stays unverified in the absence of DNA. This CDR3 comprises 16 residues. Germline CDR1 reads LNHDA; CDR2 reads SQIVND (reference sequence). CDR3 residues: CASSSPGQGARYTQYF.

This CDR3 is CASSFTGPGANVLTF. The V and J genes are TRBV7-2 and TRBJ2-6; TCRdb proposes TRBD1, but this gene call is untestable without DNA. The germline V gene has CDR1 SGHTA and CDR2 FQGNSA. The CDR3 totals 15 residues.

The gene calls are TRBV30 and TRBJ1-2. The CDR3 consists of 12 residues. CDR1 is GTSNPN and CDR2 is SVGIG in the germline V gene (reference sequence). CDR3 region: CAWQQGGYGYTF.

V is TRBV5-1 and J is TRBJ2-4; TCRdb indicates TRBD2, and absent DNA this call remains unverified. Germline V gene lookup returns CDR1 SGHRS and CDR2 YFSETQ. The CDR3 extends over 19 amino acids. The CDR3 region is CASSSSGLAGGGGENIQYF. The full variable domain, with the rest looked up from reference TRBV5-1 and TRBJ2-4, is KAGVTQTPRYLIKTRGQQVTLSCSPISGHRSVSWYQQTPGQGLQFLFEYFSETQRNKGNFPGRFSGRQFSNSRSEMNVSTLELGDSALYLCASSSSGLAGGGGENIQYFGAGTRLSVL.

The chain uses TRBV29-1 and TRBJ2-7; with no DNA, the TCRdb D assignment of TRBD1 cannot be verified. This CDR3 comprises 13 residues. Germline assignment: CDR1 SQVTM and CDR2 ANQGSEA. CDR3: CSITRQGGYEQYF.

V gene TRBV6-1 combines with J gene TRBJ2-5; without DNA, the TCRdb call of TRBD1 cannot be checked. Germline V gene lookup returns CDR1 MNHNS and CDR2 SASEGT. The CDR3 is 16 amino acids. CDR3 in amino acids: CASSLAGTGAQETQYF.

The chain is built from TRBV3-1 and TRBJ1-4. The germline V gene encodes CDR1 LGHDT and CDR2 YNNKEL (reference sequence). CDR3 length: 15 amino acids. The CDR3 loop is CASSQGISTNEKLFF. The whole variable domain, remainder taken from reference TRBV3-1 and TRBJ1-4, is DTAVSQTPKYLVTQMGNDKSIKCEQNLGHDTMYWYKQDSKKFLKIMFSYNNKELIINETVPNRFSPKSPDKAHLNLHINSLELGDSAVYFCASSQGISTNEKLFFGSGTQLSVL.